Listed below are T cell receptor beta chains from one sample, sequenced in a study of blood T cell repertoires in COVID-19. TCRdb's copy holds only in-frame clones and misses some; the assay was immunoSEQ multiplex PCR. Of fewer than 150,000 clones listed, 75% to 90% are singletons. The sample was peripheral blood. The receptor set was obtained from a woman aged 45-59 years with acute or convalescent COVID-19. The CDR3 runs from the conserved cysteine through the conserved F or W. The D gene is left open where the match is weak. Size tells how often a clone was seen (once, few, many) or the class of an expanded clone, and some rows leave it out.

J gene: TRBJ1-1
V gene: TRBV18
clone size: once
D gene: NA
CDR3 protein: CASSQAGFQSKAFF
CDR3 DNA: TGTGCCAGCTCACAGGCAGGGTTCCAGAGTAAAGCTTTCTTT

J gene: TRBJ1-1
V gene: TRBV12-3/TRBV12-4
clone size: NA
D gene: NA
CDR3 protein: CASSMNTEAFF
CDR3 DNA: TGTGCCAGCAGCATGAACACTGAAGCTTTCTTT

J gene: TRBJ2-5
V gene: TRBV2
clone size: once
D gene: NA
CDR3 protein: CASSFSETQYF
CDR3 DNA: TGTGCCAGCAGTTTTAGCGAGACCCAGTACTTC

J gene: TRBJ1-1
V gene: TRBV3-1/TRBV3-2
clone size: NA
D gene: NA
CDR3 protein: CASSQVSRTEAFF
CDR3 DNA: TGTGCCAGCAGCCAAGTTAGCCGCACTGAAGCTTTCTTT

J gene: TRBJ1-1
V gene: TRBV18
clone size: NA
D gene: NA
CDR3 protein: CASSPRAGFEAFF
CDR3 DNA: TGTGCCAGCTCACCCAGGGCGGGATTTGAAGCTTTCTTT

J gene: TRBJ1-6
V gene: TRBV25-1
clone size: NA
D gene: TRBD1
CDR3 protein: CASSESGTGGQSPLHF
CDR3 DNA: TGTGCCAGCAGTGAAAGCGGGACAGGGGGCCAATCACCCCTCCACTTT

J gene: TRBJ2-7
V gene: TRBV18
clone size: few
D gene: NA
CDR3 protein: CASSPPDTPYEQYF
CDR3 DNA: TGTGCCAGCTCACCACCCGACACCCCCTACGAGCAGTACTTC

J gene: TRBJ2-3
V gene: TRBV28
clone size: NA
D gene: TRBD2
CDR3 protein: CASSPGLAGVLRDTQYF
CDR3 DNA: TGTGCCAGCAGTCCGGGACTAGCGGGTGTCTTGAGAGATACGCAGTATTTT

J gene: TRBJ1-2
V gene: TRBV6-6
clone size: NA
D gene: TRBD1
CDR3 protein: CASSSTGAGYTF
CDR3 DNA: TGTGCCAGCAGTTCTACAGGGGCGGGCTACACCTTC

J gene: TRBJ1-5
V gene: TRBV2
clone size: once
D gene: NA
CDR3 protein: CASRDRMGNQPQHF
CDR3 DNA: TGTGCCAGCAGAGACAGGATGGGCAATCAGCCCCAGCATTTT

J gene: TRBJ2-7
V gene: TRBV12-3/TRBV12-4
clone size: NA
D gene: NA
CDR3 protein: CASSPGLLYEQYF
CDR3 DNA: TGTGCCAGCAGCCCGGGACTCCTCTACGAGCAGTACTTC

J gene: TRBJ1-1
V gene: TRBV28
clone size: NA
D gene: NA
CDR3 protein: CASSAAWNTEAFF
CDR3 DNA: TGTGCCAGCAGTGCCGCGTGGAACACTGAAGCTTTCTTT

J gene: TRBJ2-5
V gene: TRBV19
clone size: NA
D gene: NA
CDR3 protein: CASSIGTFSAGETQYF
CDR3 DNA: TGTGCCAGTAGTATAGGCACCTTTTCTGCGGGGGAGACCCAGTACTTC

J gene: TRBJ1-2
V gene: TRBV4-1
clone size: few
D gene: TRBD1
CDR3 protein: CASSPTQNRPGQGGGYTF
CDR3 DNA: TGCGCCAGCAGCCCGACCCAAAACAGACCGGGACAGGGGGGTGGCTACACCTTC

J gene: TRBJ2-5
V gene: TRBV27
clone size: NA
D gene: TRBD1
CDR3 protein: CASSKKQGYGETQYF
CDR3 DNA: TGTGCCAGCAGTAAGAAACAGGGGTACGGAGAGACCCAGTACTTC

J gene: TRBJ1-6
V gene: TRBV10-3
clone size: NA
D gene: NA
CDR3 protein: CAISSGEGLVSPLHF
CDR3 DNA: TGTGCCATCAGCTCTGGGGAGGGTTTAGTATCACCCCTCCACTTT

J gene: TRBJ2-7
V gene: TRBV27
clone size: NA
D gene: NA
CDR3 protein: CASSSQPYEQYF
CDR3 DNA: TGTGCCAGCAGTTCACAACCCTACGAGCAGTACTTC

J gene: TRBJ2-3
V gene: TRBV9
clone size: NA
D gene: TRBD2
CDR3 protein: CASSVAGGRDTQYF
CDR3 DNA: TGTGCCAGCAGCGTGGCGGGGGGCCGCGATACGCAGTATTTT

J gene: TRBJ2-7
V gene: TRBV9
clone size: NA
D gene: TRBD2
CDR3 protein: CASSAAGGRDEQYF
CDR3 DNA: TGTGCCAGCAGCGCCGCGGGGGGTCGGGACGAGCAGTACTTC

J gene: TRBJ2-1
V gene: TRBV20-1
clone size: once
D gene: TRBD1
CDR3 protein: CSASRPQGAMGNEQFF
CDR3 DNA: TGCAGTGCTAGTAGACCACAGGGGGCAATGGGGAATGAGCAGTTCTTC

J gene: TRBJ1-5
V gene: TRBV19
clone size: NA
D gene: TRBD1
CDR3 protein: CASIDRGYSNQPQHF
CDR3 DNA: TGTGCCAGTATAGACAGGGGGTATAGCAATCAGCCCCAGCATTTT

J gene: TRBJ1-1
V gene: TRBV20-1
clone size: NA
D gene: NA
CDR3 protein: CSASREGSNTEAFF
CDR3 DNA: TGCAGTGCTAGTCGAGAGGGATCGAACACTGAAGCTTTCTTT

J gene: TRBJ2-1
V gene: TRBV5-4
clone size: NA
D gene: TRBD1
CDR3 protein: CASSNRDRGRNEQFF
CDR3 DNA: TGTGCCAGCAGCAACCGGGACAGGGGGCGTAATGAGCAGTTCTTC

J gene: TRBJ1-3
V gene: TRBV3-1/TRBV3-2
clone size: NA
D gene: TRBD1
CDR3 protein: CASSLGQRNTIYF
CDR3 DNA: TGTGCCAGCAGCCTGGGACAGCGGAACACCATATATTTT

J gene: TRBJ2-1
V gene: TRBV7-6
clone size: NA
D gene: TRBD2
CDR3 protein: CASASGSSYNEQFF
CDR3 DNA: TGTGCCAGCGCGAGCGGGAGTAGCTACAATGAGCAGTTCTTC

J gene: TRBJ1-2
V gene: TRBV29-1
clone size: NA
D gene: TRBD1
CDR3 protein: CSVRTGDNYGYTF
CDR3 DNA: TGCAGCGTTCGGACAGGGGATAACTATGGCTACACCTTC